These T cell receptor beta chains were read from a single sample in a study of blood T cell repertoires in COVID-19. Here immunoSEQ multiplex PCR was the method, and the copy in TCRdb shows in-frame clones only, minus some. The table includes 400,000 to 500,000 clones, roughly 84% detected once. Sequences were obtained from PBMCs or T cells enriched from blood (not recorded which). The receptor source for this set is a woman aged 18-29 years who had been exposed to COVID-19. Each CDR3 is given with its conserved first and last residue. The order of the fields is J gene, V gene, CDR3 length, D gene, CDR3 protein, CDR3 DNA. A D gene is named only where the DNA matches it firmly.

j_call: TRBJ2-1; v_call: TRBV2; cdr3_length: 13; d_call: TRBD2; cdr3_aa: CASRAGTSNEQFF; cdr3_nt: TGTGCCAGCAGGGCCGGGACTAGCAATGAGCAGTTCTTC
j_call: TRBJ2-1; v_call: TRBV7-8; cdr3_length: 12; d_call: TRBD1; cdr3_aa: CASSLSTGTGFF; cdr3_nt: TGTGCCAGCAGCTTATCCACGGGGACAGGGTTCTTC
j_call: TRBJ2-7; v_call: TRBV7-9; cdr3_length: 13; d_call: TRBD2; cdr3_aa: CACGLASSYEQYF; cdr3_nt: TGTGCCTGCGGACTAGCGTCTTCCTACGAGCAGTACTTC
j_call: TRBJ2-7; v_call: TRBV27; cdr3_length: 15; d_call: .; cdr3_aa: CASSWNRATSYEQYF; cdr3_nt: TGTGCCAGCAGTTGGAACAGGGCGACCTCCTACGAGCAGTACTTC
j_call: TRBJ2-1; v_call: TRBV28; cdr3_length: 16; d_call: TRBD1; cdr3_aa: CASTLGQGAVRNEQFF; cdr3_nt: TGTGCCAGCACCCTGGGACAGGGGGCTGTACGGAATGAGCAGTTCTTC
j_call: TRBJ1-5; v_call: TRBV29-1; cdr3_length: 15; d_call: .; cdr3_aa: CSVLGQSYSNQPQHF; cdr3_nt: TGCAGCGTCCTGGGGCAGAGCTATAGCAATCAGCCCCAGCATTTT
j_call: TRBJ2-5; v_call: TRBV19; cdr3_length: 13; d_call: .; cdr3_aa: CASRGGAQETQYF; cdr3_nt: TGTGCCAGTAGAGGCGGGGCACAAGAGACCCAGTACTTC
j_call: TRBJ1-2; v_call: TRBV12-3/TRBV12-4; cdr3_length: 13; d_call: TRBD1; cdr3_aa: CASSLGQPYGYTF; cdr3_nt: TGTGCCAGCAGTTTGGGACAGCCATATGGCTACACCTTC
j_call: TRBJ1-2; v_call: TRBV29-1; cdr3_length: 13; d_call: .; cdr3_aa: CSVGDKRNYGYTF; cdr3_nt: TGCAGCGTCGGGGACAAGCGCAACTATGGCTACACCTTC
j_call: TRBJ1-1; v_call: TRBV29-1; cdr3_length: 13; d_call: TRBD1; cdr3_aa: CSATDRVNTEAFF; cdr3_nt: TGCAGCGCCACCGACAGGGTAAACACTGAAGCTTTCTTT
j_call: TRBJ2-3; v_call: TRBV7-8; cdr3_length: 18; d_call: TRBD2; cdr3_aa: CASRRAPWGSGTTDTQYF; cdr3_nt: TGTGCCAGCCGCCGAGCCCCCTGGGGAAGCGGGACCACAGATACGCAGTATTTT
j_call: TRBJ1-1; v_call: TRBV18; cdr3_length: 14; d_call: .; cdr3_aa: CASSTQGQGTEAFF; cdr3_nt: TGTGCCAGCTCGACCCAGGGGCAGGGCACTGAAGCTTTCTTT
j_call: TRBJ1-5; v_call: TRBV19; cdr3_length: 17; d_call: .; cdr3_aa: CASSIGIFGRDNQPQHF; cdr3_nt: TGTGCCAGTAGTATAGGAATCTTCGGCAGGGACAATCAGCCCCAGCATTTT
j_call: TRBJ1-5; v_call: TRBV24-1; cdr3_length: 14; d_call: .; cdr3_aa: CATSDSLRGSPQHF; cdr3_nt: TGTGCCACCAGTGATTCCCTTCGGGGTTCGCCCCAGCATTTT
j_call: TRBJ2-3; v_call: TRBV18; cdr3_length: 15; d_call: TRBD2; cdr3_aa: CASSPREGYTDTQYF; cdr3_nt: TGTGCCAGCTCACCAAGGGAGGGGTACACAGATACGCAGTATTTT
j_call: TRBJ1-1; v_call: TRBV28; cdr3_length: 12; d_call: .; cdr3_aa: CASTDSNTEAFF; cdr3_nt: TGTGCCAGCACGGACAGTAACACTGAAGCTTTCTTT
j_call: TRBJ2-7; v_call: TRBV12-3/TRBV12-4; cdr3_length: 11; d_call: .; cdr3_aa: CASRRDYEQYF; cdr3_nt: TGTGCCAGCAGACGCGACTACGAGCAGTACTTC
j_call: TRBJ2-2; v_call: TRBV28; cdr3_length: 16; d_call: TRBD1; cdr3_aa: CASGKTGTGNTGELFF; cdr3_nt: TGTGCCAGCGGAAAGACCGGGACAGGGAACACCGGGGAGCTGTTTTTT
j_call: TRBJ1-4; v_call: TRBV5-6; cdr3_length: 14; d_call: TRBD1; cdr3_aa: CASSLGTGEEKLFF; cdr3_nt: TGTGCCAGCAGCTTGGGGACAGGGGAGGAAAAACTGTTTTTT
j_call: TRBJ2-5; v_call: TRBV9; cdr3_length: 18; d_call: TRBD2; cdr3_aa: CASSVGDYLAGAAETQYF; cdr3_nt: TGTGCCAGCAGCGTAGGAGACTATCTAGCGGGGGCGGCAGAGACCCAGTACTTC
j_call: TRBJ1-2; v_call: TRBV30; cdr3_length: 11; d_call: TRBD1; cdr3_aa: CARDRGYGYTF; cdr3_nt: TGTGCCCGGGACAGGGGCTATGGCTACACCTTC
j_call: TRBJ1-2; v_call: TRBV28; cdr3_length: 15; d_call: TRBD1; cdr3_aa: CASSSGGTGRYGYTF; cdr3_nt: TGTGCCAGCAGTTCCGGGGGGACAGGGAGGTATGGCTACACCTTC
j_call: TRBJ2-3; v_call: TRBV30; cdr3_length: 15; d_call: TRBD2; cdr3_aa: CAWTRAGGHTDTQYF; cdr3_nt: TGTGCCTGGACGAGAGCGGGGGGCCACACAGATACGCAGTATTTT
j_call: TRBJ1-1; v_call: TRBV5-6; cdr3_length: 13; d_call: .; cdr3_aa: CASSWVSSTEAFF; cdr3_nt: TGTGCCAGCAGCTGGGTCTCTAGCACTGAAGCTTTCTTT
j_call: TRBJ2-5; v_call: TRBV4-2; cdr3_length: 14; d_call: TRBD1; cdr3_aa: CASSQGTGYETQYF; cdr3_nt: TGTGCCAGCAGCCAAGGGACAGGGTACGAGACCCAGTACTTC
j_call: TRBJ1-2; v_call: TRBV29-1; cdr3_length: 11; d_call: .; cdr3_aa: CSVLAAYGYTF; cdr3_nt: TGCAGCGTTCTGGCTGCCTATGGCTACACCTTC